A selection of T cell receptor beta chains follows, all from one sample in a study of cytomegalovirus exposure and HLA in healthy donors. The assay was immunoSEQ multiplex PCR, and TCRdb's table has in-frame clones only and misses some. The sample holds more than 95,000 clones, around 15% seen once. Sequencing used PBMCs. Receptor source: a female donor in good health and CMV-seronegative. The CDR3 runs from the conserved cysteine through the conserved F or W. The D gene is left open where the match is weak. Some rows mark clone size as missing; the rest say once, few, many or name a class of expanded clone.

D gene	V gene	J gene	clone size	CDR3 DNA	CDR3 protein
.	TRBV19	TRBJ2-7	.	TGTGCCAGTAGTACCCTCCCGGGGAACTCCTACGAGCAGTACTTC	CASSTLPGNSYEQYF
TRBD1	TRBV5-1	TRBJ1-5	few	TGCGCCAGCAGCTTGGGTACAGGGGGCGGCGGCAATCAGCCCCAGCATTTT	CASSLGTGGGGNQPQHF
TRBD1	TRBV7-2	TRBJ2-7	.	TGTGCCAGCAGGGGGACAGCCTACGAGCAGTACTTC	CASRGTAYEQYF
TRBD1	TRBV2	TRBJ1-2	.	TGTGCCACTTACCGGGACAGCGCCAACTATGGCTACACCTTC	CATYRDSANYGYTF
TRBD2	TRBV12-5	TRBJ2-1	.	TGTGCTAGTGGTTGGGGGACTAGCGGGCAGCAGTTCTTC	CASGWGTSGQQFF
.	TRBV15	TRBJ1-2	few	TGTGCCACCAGCAGAGATAGCAGAGGAGATGGCTACACCTTC	CATSRDSRGDGYTF
TRBD1	TRBV29-1	TRBJ2-1	.	TGCAGTGGGGGCGCTGGGGGACAGGGTCGCAATGAGCAGTTCTTC	CSGGAGGQGRNEQFF
TRBD2	TRBV4-1	TRBJ2-1	.	TGCGCCAGCAGCCAAGCCCAAGCGGGAGGGGATGAGCAGTTCTTC	CASSQAQAGGDEQFF
TRBD2	TRBV5-1	TRBJ2-7	few	TGCGCCAGCAGCCGATTAGGGACTAGCGGGACCAACGAGCAGTACTTC	CASSRLGTSGTNEQYF
TRBD2	TRBV30	TRBJ2-3	few	TGTGCTCGGTCGGGGGGGGGCACAGATACGCAGTATTTT	CARSGGGTDTQYF
.	TRBV30	TRBJ2-3	.	TGTGCCTGGTTAAGGTCGAGGGCGCAGTATTTT	CAWLRSRAQYF
.	TRBV2	TRBJ1-1	.	TGTGCCAGCAGTGAATACTTGCGGGCCATGAACACTGAAGCTTTCTTT	CASSEYLRAMNTEAFF
TRBD1	TRBV15	TRBJ1-2	few	TGTGCCACCAGCTGGACCGGGACAGTTGGGGATGGCTACACCTTC	CATSWTGTVGDGYTF
TRBD2	TRBV5-6	TRBJ2-4	.	TGTGCCAGCAGCTTGGCCGGGCGGGGGGCGCAAAACATTCAGTACTTC	CASSLAGRGAQNIQYF
.	TRBV2	TRBJ1-5	.	TGTGCCAGCACGACAGGTTATCAGCCCCAGCATTTT	CASTTGYQPQHF
TRBD2	TRBV7-8	TRBJ2-1	.	TGTGCCAGCAGCCACACCCCTAGCGGGGGGCAGTGGGATGAGCAGTTCTTC	CASSHTPSGGQWDEQFF
TRBD1	TRBV6-5	TRBJ2-7	.	TGTGCCAGCAGTTACGTTGACAGGGAAAGCTCCTACGAGCAGTACTTC	CASSYVDRESSYEQYF
TRBD1	TRBV5-6	TRBJ1-4	.	TGTGCCAGCAGCGCGCCGACAGGGCTCGGTGAAAAACTGTTTTTT	CASSAPTGLGEKLFF
TRBD2	TRBV5-4	TRBJ2-5	few	TGTGCCAGCAGCTTGGCGACTAGCGGGTACCAAGAGACCCAGTACTTC	CASSLATSGYQETQYF
.	TRBV28	TRBJ2-7	few	TGTGCCAGCAGGCCCCCGGACAGCCTCTACGAGCAGTACTTC	CASRPPDSLYEQYF
.	TRBV6-4	TRBJ2-1	.	TGTGCCAGCAGTGCAGACCAGCAGGGTGAGCAGTTCTTC	CASSADQQGEQFF
.	TRBV30	TRBJ2-2	.	TGTGCCTGGAAGGGGGGGACCGGGGAGCTGTTTTTT	CAWKGGTGELFF
.	TRBV6-5	TRBJ1-1	many	TGTGCCAGCAGGAGACAGGTGCTCACTGAAGCTTTCTTT	CASRRQVLTEAFF
TRBD1	TRBV6-5	TRBJ1-2	few	TGTGCCAGCAGACCCGGACAGGGACCCTGGTATGGCTACACCTTC	CASRPGQGPWYGYTF
TRBD2	TRBV7-6	TRBJ2-3	.	TGTGCCAGCAGCTTATTCTCGCGGGGACTAGCGGATACGCAGTATTTT	CASSLFSRGLADTQYF
TRBD1	TRBV5-6	TRBJ2-1	.	TGTGCCAGCAGCCCCGACAGGGCCCCCTACAATGAGCAGTTCTTC	CASSPDRAPYNEQFF
.	TRBV2	TRBJ1-1	.	TGTGCCAGCAGTGACCAACAGCACACTGAAGCTTTCTTT	CASSDQQHTEAFF
.	TRBV10-3	TRBJ1-3	.	TGTGCCATCAGGAGGGACACGGACGGAGGAAACACCATATATTTT	CAIRRDTDGGNTIYF
.	TRBV19	TRBJ1-4	few	TGTGCCACCTCCCCGGCCGCGAGGAAACTGTTTTTT	CATSPAARKLFF
.	TRBV6-6	TRBJ1-6	few	TGTGCCAGCAACACATTCCAGGAACGGTCACCCCTCCACTTT	CASNTFQERSPLHF
TRBD2	TRBV28	TRBJ2-7	few	TGTGCCAGCAGTCCCACCCCCTGGCGGGAGGCGGCCGAGCAGTACTTC	CASSPTPWREAAEQYF
.	TRBV14	TRBJ2-5	.	TGTGCCAGCAGCCCTCGGACTTTGGGAGAGACCCAGTACTTC	CASSPRTLGETQYF
.	TRBV6-5	TRBJ2-1	few	TGTGCCAGCAGTTACTCGATTAGGTCTAGCCGGCCTGAGCAGTTCTTC	CASSYSIRSSRPEQFF
.	TRBV10-2	TRBJ2-7	few	TGCGCCAGCAGTGAGAAGAGGGCGCCCCGAGCCGAGCAGTACTTC	CASSEKRAPRAEQYF
.	TRBV7-2	TRBJ2-7	.	TGTGCCAGCAGCCGTGTCCGGGTCCACCTCAACTCCTACGAGCAGTACTTC	CASSRVRVHLNSYEQYF
.	TRBV6-5	TRBJ1-1	few	TGTGCCAGCAGTCCAGGGTTGACGAACACTGAAGCTTTCTTT	CASSPGLTNTEAFF
TRBD1	TRBV4-3	TRBJ1-2	few	TGCGCCAGCAGCCAGGGGCGAGTCGGACAGGGGGCGCATGGCTACACCTTC	CASSQGRVGQGAHGYTF
TRBD2	TRBV7-2	TRBJ2-7	.	TGTGCCAGCAGCTTAGTTGCTAGCGGGAGAGGGGAGCAGTACTTC	CASSLVASGRGEQYF
.	TRBV30	TRBJ1-3	few	TGTGCCTGGTTGGGGCCCTTCGGAGGAAACACCATATATTTT	CAWLGPFGGNTIYF
.	TRBV11-2	TRBJ2-5	.	TGTGCCAGCAGCTTAGGCACAGGGTTAGGAGAGACCCAGTACTTC	CASSLGTGLGETQYF
.	TRBV7-8	TRBJ2-2	few	TGTGCCAGCAGGCCAGGGCCGAACACCGGGGAGCTGTTTTTT	CASRPGPNTGELFF
.	TRBV7-8	TRBJ2-7	.	TGTGCCAGCAGCTTCGTCGCATGGGGCCTCGAGCAGTACTTC	CASSFVAWGLEQYF
.	TRBV4-1	TRBJ2-2	few	TGCGCCAGCAGCCAAGGGGAGGAACGACTGATGAACACCGGGGAGCTGTTTTTT	CASSQGEERLMNTGELFF
.	TRBV4-2	TRBJ1-5	few	TGTGCCAGCAGCCAAGTGCAGGGTGGCAATCAGCCCCAGCATTTT	CASSQVQGGNQPQHF
TRBD2	TRBV7-9	TRBJ2-1	.	TGTGCCAGCTCCAAGCGGGAAGAGTACAATGAGCAGTTCTTC	CASSKREEYNEQFF
TRBD1	TRBV30	TRBJ1-1	few	TGTGCCTGGAGGGGACAGTTGAACACTGAAGCTTTCTTT	CAWRGQLNTEAFF
TRBD1	TRBV5-1	TRBJ2-5	few	TGCGCCAGCGGAAAGTCCAGGGGGCCGGAGACCCAGTACTTC	CASGKSRGPETQYF
TRBD1	TRBV23-1	TRBJ2-7	few	TGCGCCAGCAGTCAGGGGGACAGGCTCTCTCACGAGCAGTACTTC	CASSQGDRLSHEQYF
TRBD2	TRBV5-1	TRBJ2-7	few	TGCGCCAGCAGCTTACTTGCCGGAGCGGGAGGGTACGAGCAGTACTTC	CASSLLAGAGGYEQYF
TRBD2	TRBV14	TRBJ2-5	.	TGTGCCAGCAGCCCGGGACTAGCGGGAGTGGAGACCCAGTACTTC	CASSPGLAGVETQYF
.	TRBV5-4	TRBJ2-7	few	TGTGCCAGCAAGGCGGACCAGGGAGGACCCTACGAGCAGTACTTC	CASKADQGGPYEQYF
TRBD1	TRBV12-5	TRBJ2-5	.	TGTGCTAGTGGTTTGGTAAAGCGGGGGACAGGGGCTAGAGAGACCCAGTACTTC	CASGLVKRGTGARETQYF
.	TRBV29-1	TRBJ2-3	few	TGCAGCGTGGCCCCCCCTTTGATGGCAGATACGCAGTATTTT	CSVAPPLMADTQYF
TRBD2	TRBV19	TRBJ2-7	few	TGTGCCAGTAGTTCCAGACTAGCGGGGGGCCCGGGGGAGCAGTACTTC	CASSSRLAGGPGEQYF
.	TRBV18	TRBJ1-5	few	TGTGCCAGCTCACCGATGGGGCAGAGTCAGCCCCAGCATTTT	CASSPMGQSQPQHF
TRBD2	TRBV7-6	TRBJ2-3	.	TGTGCCAGCAGCTTAGTCTCCGGGGGGACTAGGACAGATACGCAGTATTTT	CASSLVSGGTRTDTQYF
TRBD2	TRBV4-3	TRBJ2-1	.	TGCGCCAGCAGCCAAGGAGCGGGGGGAAACAATGAGCAGTTCTTC	CASSQGAGGNNEQFF
.	TRBV11-3	TRBJ2-5	few	TGTGCCAGCAGCTTAGGGGCACTCGAGACCCAGTACTTC	CASSLGALETQYF
.	TRBV5-4	TRBJ1-2	.	TGTGCCAGCAGCTCCCCGGTGGAGGGTTTTCGTGGCTACACCTTC	CASSSPVEGFRGYTF
.	TRBV28	TRBJ1-1	few	TGTGCCAGCAGTCTCTTCCAGGGCCGAGCTTTCTTT	CASSLFQGRAFF